Below, 14 T cell receptor beta chains from the same sample are listed, as sequenced in a study of identical twins. TCRdb re-analysed the 5' RACE reads in MiXCR, keeping a single row per CDR3 protein. The table lists under 1 million distinct CDR3 sequences, 10% to 15% of them singletons. These same data were also listed under a study on yellow fever vaccine responses in identical twins.

The material sequenced was PBMCs. All receptors derive from a woman aged 18-30 years in good health.

CDR3 in amino acids: CASSQDRGDKNIQYF. CDR3 bases: TGTGCCAGCAGCCAAGATCGAGGGGATAAAAACATTCAGTACTTC. The J gene is TRBJ2-4, the V gene TRBV4-2; D may match TRBD1 or TRBD2 (5 bases each). The V end lost 0 bases, the J end lost 4 bases, and 10 bases lay between the germline ends. The CDR3 is 15 amino acids. Germline CDR1 LGHNA, CDR2 YNFKEQ.

This clonotype has more than one count but fewer than ten. The V gene is TRBV18, the J gene TRBJ1-2; 7 nucleotides match TRBD1. CDR1 is KGHSH and CDR2 is LQKENI in the germline V gene. After removal of 4 bases from V and 4 bases from J, the junction contained 6 bases not matched to a gene. CDR3 size: 14 residues. The CDR3 reads CASSLGTAAYGYTF. CDR3 nucleotide sequence: TGTGCCAGCTCACTGGGGACAGCAGCCTATGGCTACACCTTC.

In its sample, this clonotype was seen a few times. The chain recombines TRBV27 with TRBJ2-4; 14 nucleotides align to TRBD2. The CDR3 consists of 18 residues. V gave up 0 bases and J gave up 7 bases; unmatched junction bases: 8. The germline CDR1 and CDR2 sequences are MNHEY and SMNVEV (reference sequence). The CDR3 coding sequence is TGTGCCAGCAGTTTATCGATCGGACTAGCGGGGGGCCGGAACATTCAGTACTTC. Protein sequence: CASSLSIGLAGGRNIQYF.

J is TRBJ2-5 and V is TRBV20-1, with D unresolved. Germline V gives CDR1 DFQATT, CDR2 SNEGSKA (reference sequence). This CDR3 has 11 amino acids. The V gene lost 6 bases and the J gene lost 10 bases, with 15 bases spanning the gap. CDR3 region: CSANDHPVQYF. The CDR3 DNA sequence: TGCAGTGCCAACGATCACCCCGTCCAGTACTTC.

This clonotype was detected only a few times. The V gene is TRBV27, the J gene TRBJ2-6; D is undetermined. V was pared by 0 bases and J by 2 bases, with 14 bases between. This CDR3 is built from 18 residues. CDR1 and CDR2 (germline): MNHEY, SMNVEV (reference sequence). This CDR3 reads CASSLSPARKAGANVLTF. In DNA, the CDR3 is TGTGCCAGCAGTTTATCCCCGGCCCGGAAGGCTGGGGCCAACGTCCTGACTTTC. Drawing the rest from reference TRBV27 and TRBJ2-6, the complete variable domain is EAQVTQNPRYLITVTGKKLTVTCSQNMNHEYMSWYRQDPGLGLRQIYYSMNVEVTDKGDVPEGYKVSRKEKRNFPLILESPSPNQTSLYFCASSLSPARKAGANVLTFGAGSRLTVL.

This clonotype was seen many times. The DNA of the CDR3 is TGTGCCAGCAGTTTTTATGAGACCCAGTACTTC. Protein sequence: CASSFYETQYF. The chain recombines TRBV12-3 or TRBV12-4 with TRBJ2-5; D call uncertain. V was shortened by 3 bases and J by 5 bases, with 4 bases between the two germline ends. The CDR3 has 11 residues.

The V and J genes are TRBV20-1 and TRBJ2-1; a weak D match, TRBD2 (5 bases). Per germline, CDR1 DFQATT and CDR2 SNEGSKA (reference sequence). This CDR3 region has 12 residues. Trimming removed 6 bases from V and 10 bases from J, with 16 bases in between. This CDR3 is CSADGIPSEQFF. CDR3 bases: TGCAGTGCAGACGGGATCCCTTCCGAGCAGTTCTTC.

V is TRBV12-3 or TRBV12-4 and J is TRBJ2-5, with D perhaps TRBD1 or TRBD2 (5 bases each). CDR3 length equals 16 residues. The V end lost 7 bases, the J end lost 2 bases, and 20 bases lay between the germline ends. CDR3 coding DNA: TGTGCCAGCACCCCGGGCCCCGGGACGGAACAAGAGACCCAGTACTTC. It is translated as CASTPGPGTEQETQYF.

The chain joins TRBV12-3 or TRBV12-4 to TRBJ1-2; D unresolved. This CDR3 is 14 amino acids long. V was pared by 4 bases and J by 2 bases, with 11 bases between. CDR3 coding DNA: TGTGCCAGCAGTTCCCGGGCAGGAAACTATGGCTACACCTTC. Encoded protein: CASSSRAGNYGYTF.

The chain is built from TRBV11-2 and TRBJ2-1; D is perhaps TRBD1 or TRBD2 (6 bases each). With 4 bases removed from V and 6 bases from J, the gap between germline ends came to 16 bases. The CDR3 is 15 residues long. The germline gives CDR1 SGHAT, CDR2 FQNNGV. CDR3 in amino acids: CASSSGTLAGNEQFF. CDR3 DNA: TGTGCCAGCAGCTCCGGGACACTAGCAGGCAATGAGCAGTTCTTC.

This clonotype occurred many times. The chain recombines TRBV15 with TRBJ2-1; 11 nucleotides match TRBD1. The ends lost 3 bases at V and 2 bases at J; junction bases unmatched: 0. This CDR3 is built from 15 residues. Germline V CDR1 and CDR2: LNHNV, YYDKDF (reference sequence). Here the CDR3 reads CATSRGQGAYNEQFF. The CDR3 nucleotides read TGTGCCACCAGCAGGGGACAGGGGGCCTACAATGAGCAGTTCTTC. The whole variable domain, remainder taken from reference TRBV15 and TRBJ2-1, is DAMVIQNPRYQVTQFGKPVTLSCSQTLNHNVMYWYQQKSSQAPKLLFHYYDKDFNNEADTPDNFQSRRPNTSFCFLDIRSPGLGDTAMYLCATSRGQGAYNEQFFGPGTRLTVL.

This clonotype was detected a few times. The V and J genes are TRBV11-1 and TRBJ2-1; TRBD2 matches at 12 bases. J was trimmed by 6 bases and V by 3 bases; bases with no gene match: 12. Germline values: CDR1 SGHAT, CDR2 FQDESV (reference sequence). This CDR3 spans 18 amino acids. The CDR3 DNA follows: TGTGCCAGCAGCTTTCCTACGTGGACTAGCGGGACCGTCAATGAGCAGTTCTTC. Protein sequence: CASSFPTWTSGTVNEQFF.

The chain recombines TRBV20-1 with TRBJ2-7, with a tentative D call TRBD2 (6 bases). Germline CDR1 and CDR2: DFQATT and SNEGSKA (reference sequence). CDR3 length: 14 amino acids. V lost 5 bases and J lost 2, with 16 bases in between. CDR3 residues: CSACGTRAPYEQYF. DNA for the CDR3: TGCAGTGCTTGCGGGACTCGAGCCCCCTACGAGCAGTACTTC.

In its sample, this clonotype was seen a few times. The chain combines TRBV29-1 with TRBJ2-4; maybe TRBD1 (5 bases). Trimming shortened V by 1 base and J by 6 bases, and 13 bases separated the two germline ends. CDR1 and CDR2 (germline): SQVTM, ANQGSEA. CDR3 length equals 14 residues. The CDR3, as DNA: TGCAGCGTTGAAGGGACACCAACGGGAAACATTCAGTACTTC. This sequence encodes CSVEGTPTGNIQYF.